The 30 T cell receptor beta chains reported below all come from one sample, sequenced in a study of spatial heterogeneity in lung cancer. Time point noted: sample taken at primary tumor resection. No cell sorting; template was whole RNA from tumor, lung tissue or PBMC. TCRdb re-called the 5' RACE reads through MiXCR, storing one row per CDR3 protein. The table includes 90,000 to 95,000 distinct CDR3 sequences, less than 15% detected once. Sequences were derived from PBMCs, sampled at surgery. The receptors were gathered from a male donor with early-stage non-small cell lung cancer.

The table lists this clonotype with a few counts. V and J are TRBV28 and TRBJ1-2, with a tentative D call TRBD1 (5 bases). The CDR3 covers 13 residues. The V end was cut by 9 bases, the J end by 8 bases, with 19 bases between. Germline loops: CDR1 MDHEN, CDR2 SYDVKM. CDR3 sequence (DNA): TGTGCCAGGGGACCGGGACTTGGGATGGGCTACACCTTC. Protein sequence: CARGPGLGMGYTF.

The chain links TRBV4-3 to TRBJ2-5, with TRBD2 matching over 7 bases. Germline-derived CDR1 and CDR2 are LGHNA and YSLEER. V gave up 3 bases and J gave up 2 bases; unmatched junction bases: 0. The CDR3 loop spans 13 amino acids. CDR3 amino acids: CASSQREQETQYF. The CDR3 DNA reads TGCGCCAGCAGCCAGCGGGAGCAAGAGACCCAGTACTTC.

This clonotype has a count of ten or more. J is TRBJ2-2 and V is TRBV6-2 or TRBV6-3, with D unclear. Germline loops: CDR1 MNHEY, CDR2 SVGEGT. This CDR3 region has 11 residues. V shed 2 bases and J shed 7 bases, with 2 bases lying between them. The CDR3 loop is CASSYVGELFF. In DNA form, the CDR3 reads TGTGCCAGCAGTTACGTCGGGGAGCTGTTTTTT.

The gene calls are TRBV2 and TRBJ2-1, with no clear D. Per germline, CDR1 SNHLY and CDR2 FYNNEI. Deletions cut 3 bases from V and 7 bases from J, with 10 bases between. The CDR3 is 13 residues long. The CDR3 DNA follows: TGTGCCAGCAGTGACGGCCAGAATAATGAGCAGTTCTTC. This gives the protein CASSDGQNNEQFF.

This clonotype was observed many times. The J gene is TRBJ1-5, the V gene TRBV6-2 or TRBV6-3; no reliable D call. This CDR3 comprises 14 residues. CDR1 is MNHEY and CDR2 is SVGEGT in the germline V gene. V was trimmed by 2 bases and J by 3 bases, leaving 8 bases between them. The CDR3 sequence is CASSYMASNQPQHF. CDR3 DNA sequence: TGTGCCAGCAGTTACATGGCTTCCAATCAGCCCCAGCATTTT.

This clonotype was seen a handful of times. The chain recombines TRBV28 with TRBJ2-1; 7 bases are shared with TRBD2. The CDR3 contains 16 residues. Losses at the gene ends were 6 bases for V and 3 bases for J; bases not matched to a gene: 11. The germline V gene has CDR1 MDHEN and CDR2 SYDVKM. CDR3 coding DNA: TGTGCCAGCAGCGGAAGTCTAGCGGCTAACTACAATGAGCAGTTCTTC. It codes for CASSGSLAANYNEQFF.

The chain employs TRBV6-2 or TRBV6-3 and TRBJ2-2, with 7 positions matching TRBD1. Germline V gene data show CDR1 as MNHEY and CDR2 as SVGEGT. CDR3 length equals 17 residues. Trimming took 5 bases from V and 0 from J; bases not matched to a gene: 9. The CDR3 sequence: CASSRTGHGANTGELFF. In DNA form, the CDR3 reads TGTGCCAGCAGTCGGACAGGTCACGGGGCGAACACCGGGGAGCTGTTTTTT.

This clonotype was seen only a few times. The chain carries TRBV29-1 and TRBJ2-3, with 9 bases fitting TRBD2. This CDR3 has 14 amino acids. Trimming removed 7 bases from V and 5 bases from J; junction bases left unmatched: 10. Germline V gene lookup returns CDR1 SQVTM and CDR2 ANQGSEA. The CDR3 coding sequence is TGCAGCGCCTATTGGACTAGCGCCCTAGATACGCAGTATTTT. It is translated as CSAYWTSALDTQYF.

The chain uses TRBV20-1 and TRBJ2-7; the D call may be TRBD1 or TRBD2 (5 bases each). CDR3 length equals 13 residues. Trimming took off 8 bases at V and 7 bases at J, with 21 bases between the two ends. Germline CDR1 and CDR2: DFQATT and SNEGSKA (reference sequence). The CDR3 is CSPGLGGAPEQYF. CDR3 DNA: TGCAGTCCTGGCCTTGGGGGAGCCCCGGAGCAGTACTTC.

This clonotype was detected many times. The chain recombines TRBV11-1 with TRBJ2-4; 8 nucleotides align to TRBD1. Germline lookup yields CDR1 SGHAT and CDR2 FQDESV (reference sequence). This CDR3 comprises 15 residues. V lost 6 bases to trimming and J lost 5 bases; unmatched junction nucleotides: 9. CDR3 nucleotides: TGTGCCAGCAGACCGGAGACAGGGGCCGAAAACATTCAGTACTTC. Its protein product is CASRPETGAENIQYF.

This clonotype has more than one count but fewer than ten. The rearrangement joins TRBV25-1 to TRBJ2-5; D perhaps matches TRBD1 (7 bases). Trimming stripped 6 bases from V and 2 bases from J, with 13 bases between. This CDR3 spans 14 amino acids. The germline V gene encodes CDR1 MGHDK and CDR2 SYGVNS. The CDR3 DNA follows: TGTGCCAGCAGCCCGACAGGGAGGCAAGAGACCCAGTACTTC. Translated: CASSPTGRQETQYF.

This clonotype has just a few counts. The V gene is TRBV2, the J gene TRBJ2-2, with 7 bases matching TRBD1. Germline CDR1 is SNHLY and CDR2 is FYNNEI. V was pared by 4 bases and J by 6 bases, with 8 bases of the junction left unmatched. CDR3 size: 15 residues. Here the CDR3 DNA reads TGTGCCAGCAGTGGGGACAGTATCCTCGCCGGGGAGCTGTTTTTT. Amino acid sequence: CASSGDSILAGELFF. Looking up the rest from reference TRBV2 and TRBJ2-2 gives the full variable domain: EPEVTQTPSHQVTQMGQEVILRCVPISNHLYFYWYRQILGQKVEFLVSFYNNEISEKSEIFDDQFSVERPDGSNFTLKIRSTKLEDSAMYFCASSGDSILAGELFFGEGSRLTVL.

The genes are TRBV4-3 and TRBJ2-2, with D possibly matching TRBD1 (6 bases). Germline V gene lookup returns CDR1 LGHNA and CDR2 YSLEER. The germline V and J ends were trimmed by 6 bases and 5 bases, with 19 bases remaining between them. The CDR3 is made up of 16 amino acids. CDR3 DNA: TGCGCCAGCAGGGCAGGGTCTGGACAGTTGACCGGGGAGCTGTTTTTT. As protein: CASRAGSGQLTGELFF.

The gene calls are TRBV5-6 and TRBJ2-1; D may be TRBD1 (6 bases). Germline loops: CDR1 SGHDT, CDR2 YYEEEE. The CDR3 sequence is 14 residues long. V shed 2 bases and J shed 8 bases, with 14 bases lying between them. The CDR3 is CASSLFYRVHEQFF. CDR3 nucleotide sequence: TGTGCCAGCAGCTTATTTTACAGGGTCCATGAGCAGTTCTTC.

A few counts support this clonotype. The CDR3 is CASRLAGEVEDTQYF. CDR3 sequence (DNA): TGTGCCAGCAGATTAGCGGGAGAAGTAGAAGATACGCAGTATTTT. The rearrangement uses TRBV6-2 or TRBV6-3 and TRBJ2-3, with 9 bases matching TRBD2. The CDR3 sequence is 15 residues long. The germline V gene has CDR1 MNHEY and CDR2 SVGEGT. Losses at the gene ends were 6 bases for V and 5 bases for J; bases not matched to a gene: 9.

This chain uses TRBV30 with TRBJ2-2; 16 bases map to TRBD2. The V and J ends lost 5 bases and 6 bases, in that order; junction bases with no gene match: 6. Germline-derived CDR1 and CDR2 are GTSNPN and SVGIG (reference sequence). There are 16 residues in the CDR3. CDR3 sequence (DNA): TGTGCCTGGGAGCCCGGGACTAGCGGGAGGGCCGGGGAGCTGTTTTTT. Translating gives CAWEPGTSGRAGELFF.

In its sample, this clonotype was seen a few times. V and J are TRBV27 and TRBJ2-3; TRBD1 might be the D (6 bases). CDR3 length equals 16 residues. Per germline, CDR1 MNHEY and CDR2 SMNVEV (reference sequence). Between the trimmed V and J ends, which lost 3 bases and 3 bases, there was a span of 16 bases. This CDR3 is CASSFPRGVRTDTQYF. The CDR3 DNA sequence: TGTGCCAGCAGTTTCCCCAGGGGAGTTAGGACAGATACGCAGTATTTT.

This clonotype was seen only a few times. The CDR3 protein is CSAGARGGNQPQHF. CDR3 in DNA: TGCAGTGCGGGTGCCAGGGGGGGGAATCAGCCCCAGCATTTT. V is TRBV20-1 and J is TRBJ1-5, with 7 positions matching TRBD1. From germline, CDR1 is DFQATT and CDR2 SNEGSKA (reference sequence). J was trimmed by 4 bases and V by 6 bases; bases with no gene match: 9. CDR3 size: 14 residues.

J is TRBJ2-3 and V is TRBV2; D is possibly TRBD2 (5 bases). The ends were cut back, 6 bases at V and 3 bases at J, with 10 bases in the middle. The CDR3 spans 13 residues. Germline CDR1 SNHLY, CDR2 FYNNEI. Here the CDR3 DNA reads TGTGCCAGCAGGAAAAGCGGAACAGATACGCAGTATTTT. It codes for CASRKSGTDTQYF.

This clonotype was counted a few times. V usage is TRBV5-1 and J usage is TRBJ1-1; D may be TRBD1 (6 bases). The CDR3 contains 15 residues. Trimming took 4 bases from V and 4 from J, leaving 17 bases between them. Germline V lookup: CDR1 SGHRS, CDR2 YFSETQ. The CDR3 DNA follows: TGCGCCAGCAGCCCAACCGGGGGCGGGAGCACTGAAGCTTTCTTT. Its translation is CASSPTGGGSTEAFF.

The J gene is TRBJ2-3, the V gene TRBV20-1; 10 nucleotides agree with TRBD1. Germline V lookup: CDR1 DFQATT, CDR2 SNEGSKA (reference sequence). J gave up 2 bases and V 4 bases, and 9 bases lay outside the gene matches. This CDR3 comprises 16 residues. For the CDR3, the DNA is TGCAGTGCTACCACCCTCGGACAGGGGGACACAGATACGCAGTATTTT. Translated, it gives CSATTLGQGDTDTQYF.

This clonotype was seen ten or more times. The rearrangement joins TRBV10-1 to TRBJ2-3; TRBD1 agrees at 8 bases. Germline V gives CDR1 WNHNN, CDR2 SYGVQD (reference sequence). V dropped 3 bases and J dropped 6; count of bases not matched to a gene: 5. The CDR3 is made up of 14 amino acids. In DNA, the CDR3 is TGCGCCAGCAGTGATCAGGGGGCCAGGGATACGCAGTATTTT. This codes for CASSDQGARDTQYF.

This chain joins TRBV20-1 and TRBJ2-5; 13 bases match TRBD2. CDR1 is DFQATT, CDR2 SNEGSKA, per germline (reference sequence). V was clipped by 4 bases and J by 1 base; unmatched bases: 9. There are 17 residues in the CDR3. CDR3 DNA: TGCAGTGCTAAACCGGGACTAGCGGGAAATATCCAAGAGACCCAGTACTTC. Its translation is CSAKPGLAGNIQETQYF.

The chain employs TRBV4-3 and TRBJ1-6; D unclear. The CDR3 has 14 amino acids. The V end was cut by 0 bases, the J end by 8 bases, with 8 bases between. Per germline, CDR1 LGHNA and CDR2 YSLEER. The CDR3 sequence is CASSQDIRDSPLHF. CDR3 DNA: TGCGCCAGCAGCCAAGATATCCGCGATTCACCCCTCCACTTT.

This clonotype appeared many times. This chain links TRBV12-3 or TRBV12-4 with TRBJ2-5; 7 bases match TRBD2. J gave up 4 bases and V 0 bases, and 2 bases lay outside the gene matches. The CDR3 has 14 amino acids. CDR3 bases: TGTGCCAGCAGTTTAGCTCCGGGAGGAGAGACCCAGTACTTC. It translates to CASSLAPGGETQYF.

The sample holds many counts of this clonotype. This rearrangement joins TRBV5-6 to TRBJ1-1; D unclear. V was cut by 7 bases and J by 0 bases, with 10 bases left in between. The CDR3 spans 13 residues. Germline V gene sequence: CDR1 SGHDT, CDR2 YYEEEE. CDR3 in DNA: TGTGCCAGCGAGGCGGTAATGAACACTGAAGCTTTCTTT. Residues: CASEAVMNTEAFF.

This clonotype was recorded a few times. V is TRBV4-3 and J is TRBJ2-1; 10 bases line up with TRBD1. CDR3 length: 17 residues. With 1 base clipped from V and 8 bases from J, the junction kept 11 bases outside the gene matches. Germline-derived CDR1 and CDR2 are LGHNA and YSLEER. The CDR3 protein is CASSQVRPGQGIDEQFF. In DNA, the CDR3 is TGCGCCAGCAGCCAAGTAAGGCCGGGACAGGGGATAGATGAGCAGTTCTTC.

There are a few counts of this clonotype. Here the CDR3 reads CAALRGDNLNTIYF. The CDR3 nucleotides read TGTGCCGCATTAAGAGGGGATAATTTAAACACCATATATTTT. The chain couples TRBV7-3 to TRBJ1-3; D is possibly TRBD1 (5 bases). Germline V gene lookup returns CDR1 SGHTA and CDR2 FQGTGA. The length of the CDR3 is 14 residues. The ends were cut back, 11 bases at V and 6 bases at J, with 20 bases in the middle.

This clonotype turned up a few times. This sequence joins TRBV7-2 and TRBJ2-5, with 10 bases matching TRBD2. This CDR3 contains 15 residues. Germline V gives CDR1 SGHTA, CDR2 FQGNSA. V trimming: 5 bases; J trimming: 2 bases; junction bases outside the gene matches: 5. CDR3 nucleotides: TGTGCCAGCAGCCTTAGCGGGAGGACGCAAGAGACCCAGTACTTC. It is translated as CASSLSGRTQETQYF.

This clonotype showed up just a few times. The V and J genes are TRBV7-9 and TRBJ2-7; perhaps D is TRBD1 or TRBD2 (6 bases each). CDR1 and CDR2 (germline): SEHNR, FQNEAQ (reference sequence). The CDR3 sequence is 15 residues long. Between the trimmed V and J ends, which lost 5 bases and 5 bases, there was a span of 19 bases. CDR3 DNA sequence: TGTGCCAGCAGCCCCCCCGGTGGGGGGCGCGACGAGCAGTACTTC. Its protein product is CASSPPGGGRDEQYF.